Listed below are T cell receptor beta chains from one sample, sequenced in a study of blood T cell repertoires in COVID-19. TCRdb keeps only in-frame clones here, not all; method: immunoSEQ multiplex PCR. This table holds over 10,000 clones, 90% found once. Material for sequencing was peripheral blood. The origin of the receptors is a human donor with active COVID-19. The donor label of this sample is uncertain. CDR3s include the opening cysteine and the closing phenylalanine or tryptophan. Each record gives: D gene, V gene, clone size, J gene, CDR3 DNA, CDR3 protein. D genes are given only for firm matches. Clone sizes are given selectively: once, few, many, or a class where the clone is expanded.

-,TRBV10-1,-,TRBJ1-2,TGCGCCAGCAGGGCGGGACTCCACCGTGGCTACACCTTC,CASRAGLHRGYTF
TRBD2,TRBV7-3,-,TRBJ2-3,TGTGCCAGCAGGCAACCTGACACTATAGCGGGGGTAAGCACAGATACGCAGTATTTT,CASRQPDTIAGVSTDTQYF
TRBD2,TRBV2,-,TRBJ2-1,TGTGCCAGCAGTCGGGGACTAGCGGGGGGTCGGGGTGAGCAGTTCTTC,CASSRGLAGGRGEQFF
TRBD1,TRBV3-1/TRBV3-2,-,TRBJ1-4,TGTGCCAGCAGCCATTCGGACAGGGGGGCCCAACGGAATGAAAAACTGTTTTTT,CASSHSDRGAQRNEKLFF
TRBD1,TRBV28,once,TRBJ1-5,TGTGCCAGCAGTAAAGGACAGGTGGGTAATCAGCCCCAGCATTTT,CASSKGQVGNQPQHF
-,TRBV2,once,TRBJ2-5,TGTGCCAGCAATAGAGGGGGTTTGTACCAAGAGACCCAGTACTTC,CASNRGGLYQETQYF
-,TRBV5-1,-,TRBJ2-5,TGCGCCAGCTTCGCCCAACCAGGAGGACGGGAGACCCAGTACTTC,CASFAQPGGRETQYF
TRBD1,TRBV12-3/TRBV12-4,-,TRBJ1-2,TGTGCCAGCAGTTTGGACAGGGCGTCCCGCTACACCTTC,CASSLDRASRYTF
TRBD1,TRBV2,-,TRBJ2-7,TGTGCCAGCAGTGATCCGGACAGGCTACTTGAACACGGGCAGTACTTC,CASSDPDRLLEHGQYF
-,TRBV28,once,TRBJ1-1,TGTGCCAGCAGTTACAGGGTGAACACTGAAGCTTTCTTT,CASSYRVNTEAFF
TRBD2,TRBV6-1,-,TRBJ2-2,TGTGCCAGCAGTGAAATCGCGGGGGGGCCCACCGGGGAGCTGTTTTTT,CASSEIAGGPTGELFF
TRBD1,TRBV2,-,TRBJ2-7,TGTGCCAGCAGTTTTGACAGGGGGTCTACCTACGAGCAGTACTTC,CASSFDRGSTYEQYF
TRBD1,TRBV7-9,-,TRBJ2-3,TGTGCCAGCACCCCCGCGGGGACAGGGGGCACAGATACGCAGTATTTT,CASTPAGTGGTDTQYF
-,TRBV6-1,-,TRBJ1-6,TGTGCCAGCAGTGAATATGGACAGCCGCCGGCCCTCCACTTT,CASSEYGQPPALHF
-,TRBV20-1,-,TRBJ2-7,TGCAGTGCTAGATCCGGTCACGAGCAGTACTTC,CSARSGHEQYF
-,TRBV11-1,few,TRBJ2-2,TGTGCCAGCAGCCTTCGAGGAAACACCGGGGAGCTGTTTTTT,CASSLRGNTGELFF
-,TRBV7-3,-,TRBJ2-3,TGTGCCAGCAGCCCGGACAGATACACAGATACGCAGTATTTT,CASSPDRYTDTQYF
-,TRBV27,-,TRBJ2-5,TGTGCCAGCAGTCTCTATGGGGGCTCTCTAGGGACCCAGTACTTC,CASSLYGGSLGTQYF
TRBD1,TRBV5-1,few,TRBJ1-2,TGCGCCAGCAGCCCAGGGGGGTATGGCTACACCTTC,CASSPGGYGYTF
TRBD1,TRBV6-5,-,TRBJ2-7,TGTGCCAGCAGGTCCGACAGGGTATTCTACGAGCAGTACTTC,CASRSDRVFYEQYF
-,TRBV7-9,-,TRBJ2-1,TGTGCCAGCAGCTTCGAGGCCAATGAGCAGTTCTTC,CASSFEANEQFF
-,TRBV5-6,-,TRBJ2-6,TGTGCCAGCAGCTTGGTGGGGCAACCCTCTGGGGCCAACGTCCTGACTTTC,CASSLVGQPSGANVLTF
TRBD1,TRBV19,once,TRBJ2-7,TGTGCCAGTAGTATGGGGACAGGGCCCTACGAGCAGTACTTC,CASSMGTGPYEQYF
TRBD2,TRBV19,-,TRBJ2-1,TGTGCCAGTAAGCCGGGACTAGTTAGCGGTGAGCAGTTCTTC,CASKPGLVSGEQFF
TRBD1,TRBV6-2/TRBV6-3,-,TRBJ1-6,TGTGCCAGCAGTTTGGACAGGAGATCACCCCTCCACTTT,CASSLDRRSPLHF
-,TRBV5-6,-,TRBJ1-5,TGTGCCAGCAGCTTAAACGGAGTAATTGGCAATCAGCCCCAGCATTTT,CASSLNGVIGNQPQHF
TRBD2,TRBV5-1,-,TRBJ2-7,TGCGCCAGCAGCTACGAGGGACTAGCGGGGGTAGACGAGCAGTACTTC,CASSYEGLAGVDEQYF
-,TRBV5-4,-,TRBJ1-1,TGTGCCAGCAGCCCGGGAGGACGGGGCGCCCCTTATTCTAACACTGAAGCTTTCTTT,CASSPGGRGAPYSNTEAFF
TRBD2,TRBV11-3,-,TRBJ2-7,TGTGCCAGCAGCTTCGCTAGCGGGGGCTCCTACGAGCAGTACTTC,CASSFASGGSYEQYF
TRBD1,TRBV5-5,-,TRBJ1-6,TGTGCCAGCAGCTTGTTCGGGACAGGGGGCTCCTATAATTCACCCCTCCACTTT,CASSLFGTGGSYNSPLHF
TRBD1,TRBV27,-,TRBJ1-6,TGTGCCAGCAGTTTAACGGGACAGGGTAATTCACCCCTCCACTTT,CASSLTGQGNSPLHF
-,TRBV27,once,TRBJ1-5,TGTGCCAGCAGTAGAGGGGGATGGGATCAGCCCCAGCATTTT,CASSRGGWDQPQHF
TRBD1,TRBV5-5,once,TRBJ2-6,TGTGCCAGCAGCTCAACAGGGGGCCTCTCCTCTGGGGCCAACGTCCTGACTTTC,CASSSTGGLSSGANVLTF
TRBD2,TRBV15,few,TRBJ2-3,TGTGCCACCAGCAGTAGCGGGGGGGCCGTAGATACGCAGTATTTT,CATSSSGGAVDTQYF
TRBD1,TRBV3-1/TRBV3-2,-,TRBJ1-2,TGTGCCAGCAGCCAAGAGAACAGGGGGCGCGTATATGGCTACACCTTC,CASSQENRGRVYGYTF
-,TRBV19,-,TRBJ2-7,TGTGCCAGTACTAAAAGGCGGTACGAGCAGTACTTC,CASTKRRYEQYF
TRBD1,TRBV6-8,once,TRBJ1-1,TGTGCCACCAGCAGGGGGGCGGACAGGGAAAACACTGAAGCTTTCTTT,CATSRGADRENTEAFF
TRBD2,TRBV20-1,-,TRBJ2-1,TGCAGTGCTAGTGCCCCGGGACCCGGGGGGAATGAGCAGTTCTTC,CSASAPGPGGNEQFF
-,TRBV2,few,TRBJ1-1,TGTGCCAGCAGGGCAGATTCGAACACTGAAGCTTTCTTT,CASRADSNTEAFF
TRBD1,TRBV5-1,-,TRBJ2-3,TGCGCCAGCAGCAGAGGGGACAGGGAAGGGACAGATACGCAGTATTTT,CASSRGDREGTDTQYF
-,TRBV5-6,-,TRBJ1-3,TGTGCCAGCAGCTTAGACCGAGGGAATGCTGGAAACACCATATATTTT,CASSLDRGNAGNTIYF
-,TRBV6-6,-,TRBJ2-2,TGTGCCAGCAGCGGGGAGTCGAACACCGGGGAGCTGTTTTTT,CASSGESNTGELFF
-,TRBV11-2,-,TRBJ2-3,TGTGCCAGCAGCTTTGGAAACGGGGAATGGGCAGATACGCAGTATTTT,CASSFGNGEWADTQYF
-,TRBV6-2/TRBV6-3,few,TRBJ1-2,TGTGCCAGCAGTAACACAGGGTACGGCTACACCTTC,CASSNTGYGYTF
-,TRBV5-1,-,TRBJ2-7,TGCGCCAGCAGCTTGGGGCACATACCCGGGGGCTCCTACGAGCAGTACTTC,CASSLGHIPGGSYEQYF
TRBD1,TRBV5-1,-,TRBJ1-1,TGCGCCAGCAGCTTGGCAGGGGGCGGCACTGAAGCTTTCTTT,CASSLAGGGTEAFF